This T cell receptor (beta chain) was sequenced in a study of blood T cell repertoires in COVID-19. In the study overall: Acute-phase and convalescent COVID-19 samples originated in the United States, Italy and Spain. Sample material is recorded as cDNA or gDNA derived from T cells, B-cell-depleted T cells, or PBMCs.

The CDR3 is made up of 15 amino acids. The germline CDR1 and CDR2 sequences are SGHDT and YYEEEE. Trimming left V 4 bases short and J 5 bases short, with 16 bases between. Authors' data handling: Estimation of nucleated cell counts was performed using reference gene primer amplification. This table comes from immunoSEQ multiplex PCR, and its TCRdb copy is limited to in-frame clones, with some not included. V and J calls and clone size are given by that table; D and trimming were obtained from the DNA. The sample lists some 45,000 clones, about 80% occurring once. This clonotype was sampled from a man in his 70s with acute or convalescent COVID-19. Sequenced: peripheral blood. The gene calls are TRBV5-6 and TRBJ1-3; no reliable D call. Here the CDR3 DNA reads TGTGCCAGCAGCCGTGTGAGGGAACCTCGAAACACCATATATTTT. Its translation is CASSRVREPRNTIYF.